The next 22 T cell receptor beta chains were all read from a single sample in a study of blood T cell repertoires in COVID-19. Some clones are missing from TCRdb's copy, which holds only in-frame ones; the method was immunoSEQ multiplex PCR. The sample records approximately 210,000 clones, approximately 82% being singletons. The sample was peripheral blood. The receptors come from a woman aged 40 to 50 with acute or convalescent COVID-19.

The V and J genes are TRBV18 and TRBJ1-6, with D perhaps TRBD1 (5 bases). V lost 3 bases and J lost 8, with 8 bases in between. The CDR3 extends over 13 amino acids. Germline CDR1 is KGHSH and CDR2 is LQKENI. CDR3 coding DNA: TGTGCCAGCTCACCGACGGGGGATTCACCCCTCCACTTT. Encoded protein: CASSPTGDSPLHF.

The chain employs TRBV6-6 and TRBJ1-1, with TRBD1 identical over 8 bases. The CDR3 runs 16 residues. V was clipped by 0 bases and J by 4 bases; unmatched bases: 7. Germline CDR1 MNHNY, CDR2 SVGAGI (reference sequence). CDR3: CASSYSPGGAGTEAFF. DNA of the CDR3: TGTGCCAGCAGTTACTCCCCAGGGGGCGCGGGCACTGAAGCTTTCTTT.

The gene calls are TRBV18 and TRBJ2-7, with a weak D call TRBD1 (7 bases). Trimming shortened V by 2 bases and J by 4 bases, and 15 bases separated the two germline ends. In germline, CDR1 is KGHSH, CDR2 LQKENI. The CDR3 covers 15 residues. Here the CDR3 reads CASSPGDRGRYEQYF. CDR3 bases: TGTGCCAGCTCACCAGGGGACAGAGGGAGGTACGAGCAGTACTTC.

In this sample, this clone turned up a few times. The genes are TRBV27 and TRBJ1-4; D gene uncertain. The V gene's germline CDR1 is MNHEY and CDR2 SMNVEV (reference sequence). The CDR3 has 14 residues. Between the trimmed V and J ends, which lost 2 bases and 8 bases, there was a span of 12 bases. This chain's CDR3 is CASSLTRLGEKLFF. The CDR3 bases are TGTGCCAGCAGTTTAACTAGGTTGGGAGAAAAACTGTTTTTT.

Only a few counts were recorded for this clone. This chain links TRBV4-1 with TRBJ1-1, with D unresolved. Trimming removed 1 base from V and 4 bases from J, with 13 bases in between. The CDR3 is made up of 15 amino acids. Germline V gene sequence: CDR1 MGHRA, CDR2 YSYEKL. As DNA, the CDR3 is TGCGCCAGCAGCCAAGCCGGGCGGGGAAGCACTGAAGCTTTCTTT. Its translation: CASSQAGRGSTEAFF.

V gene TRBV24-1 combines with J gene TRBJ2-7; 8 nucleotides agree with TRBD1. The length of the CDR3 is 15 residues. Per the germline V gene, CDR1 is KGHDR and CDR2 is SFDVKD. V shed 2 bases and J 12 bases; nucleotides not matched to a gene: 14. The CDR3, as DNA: TGTGCCACCAGTGATTCAGGGACAGGAATGAGATCCCTGTACTTC. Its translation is CATSDSGTGMRSLYF.

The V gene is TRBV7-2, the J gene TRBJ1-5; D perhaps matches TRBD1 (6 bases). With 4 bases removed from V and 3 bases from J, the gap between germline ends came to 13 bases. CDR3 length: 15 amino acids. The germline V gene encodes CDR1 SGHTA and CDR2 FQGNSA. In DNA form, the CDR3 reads TGTGCCAGCAGCTCCACTACAGGGATCAATCAGCCCCAGCATTTT. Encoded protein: CASSSTTGINQPQHF.

The CDR3, as DNA: TGTGCCAGCTCACCGAGTAACGGCTACGAGCAGTACTTC. This translates into CASSPSNGYEQYF. This chain joins TRBV18 and TRBJ2-7; D call uncertain. The ends were cut back, 3 bases at V and 3 bases at J, with 9 bases in the middle. The germline V gene has CDR1 KGHSH and CDR2 LQKENI. The CDR3 has 13 residues.

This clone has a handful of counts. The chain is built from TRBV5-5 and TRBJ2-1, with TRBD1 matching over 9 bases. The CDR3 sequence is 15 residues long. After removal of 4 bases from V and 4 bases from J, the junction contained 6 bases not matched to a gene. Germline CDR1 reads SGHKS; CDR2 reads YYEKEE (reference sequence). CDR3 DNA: TGTGCCAGCAGCAAACAGGGGGCCTCTTACAATGAGCAGTTCTTC. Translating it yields CASSKQGASYNEQFF.

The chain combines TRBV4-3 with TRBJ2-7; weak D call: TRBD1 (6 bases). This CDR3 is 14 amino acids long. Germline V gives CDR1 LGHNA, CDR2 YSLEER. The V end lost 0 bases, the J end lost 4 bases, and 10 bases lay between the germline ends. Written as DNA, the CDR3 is TGCGCCAGCAGCCAAGAAAAGCAGGGGTACGAGCAGTACTTC. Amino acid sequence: CASSQEKQGYEQYF.

CDR3 in DNA: TGTGCCAGCTGTCCGGGTCTCTACAATGAGCAGTTCTTC. As protein: CASCPGLYNEQFF. The chain joins TRBV27 to TRBJ2-1; no reliable D call. V lost 8 bases, J lost 3 bases, and 11 bases lay in between. In germline, CDR1 is MNHEY, CDR2 SMNVEV (reference sequence). CDR3 length: 13 residues.

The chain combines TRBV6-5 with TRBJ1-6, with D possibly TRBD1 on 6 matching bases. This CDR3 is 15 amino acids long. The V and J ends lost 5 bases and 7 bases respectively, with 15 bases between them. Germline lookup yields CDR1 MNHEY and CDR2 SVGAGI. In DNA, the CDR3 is TGTGCCAGCAGTCTTTCGGGCAGGGGAAATTCACCCCTCCACTTT. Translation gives CASSLSGRGNSPLHF.

The DNA of the CDR3 is TGTGCCAGTAGTTTCCCCTATGCTGCGGACAGGGACAATCAGCCCCAGCATTTT. Translated: CASSFPYAADRDNQPQHF. This rearrangement joins TRBV19 to TRBJ1-5; 8 bases agree with TRBD1. The CDR3 contains 18 residues. J gave up 3 bases and V 5 bases, and 15 bases lay outside the gene matches. Germline V gene data show CDR1 as LNHDA and CDR2 as SQIVND (reference sequence).

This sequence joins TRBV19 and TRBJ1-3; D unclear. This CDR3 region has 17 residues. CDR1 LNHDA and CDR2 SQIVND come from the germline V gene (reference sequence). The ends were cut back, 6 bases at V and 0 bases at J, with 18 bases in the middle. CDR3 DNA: TGTGCCAGTAGGGCGTGGGCAGTCGGCATCTCTGGAAACACCATATATTTT. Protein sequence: CASRAWAVGISGNTIYF.

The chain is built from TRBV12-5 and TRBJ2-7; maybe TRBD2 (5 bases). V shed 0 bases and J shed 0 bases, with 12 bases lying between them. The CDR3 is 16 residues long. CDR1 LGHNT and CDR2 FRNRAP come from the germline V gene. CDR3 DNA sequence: TGTGCTAGTGGTTTGGTTGGGCAGCGGAGCTCCTACGAGCAGTACTTC. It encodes CASGLVGQRSSYEQYF.

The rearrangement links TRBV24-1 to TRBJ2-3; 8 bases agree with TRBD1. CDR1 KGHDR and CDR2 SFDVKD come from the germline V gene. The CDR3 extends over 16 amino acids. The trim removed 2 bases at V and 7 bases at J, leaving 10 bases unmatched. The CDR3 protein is CATSDSGQGKRNTQYF. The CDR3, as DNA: TGTGCCACCAGTGATTCAGGACAGGGAAAGAGGAATACGCAGTATTTT.

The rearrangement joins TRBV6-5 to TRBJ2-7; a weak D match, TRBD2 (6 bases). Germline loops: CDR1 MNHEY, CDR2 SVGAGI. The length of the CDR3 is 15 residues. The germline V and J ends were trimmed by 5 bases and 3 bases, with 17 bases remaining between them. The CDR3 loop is CASSPNRGLVYEQYF. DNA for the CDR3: TGTGCCAGCAGTCCGAATAGGGGACTCGTCTACGAGCAGTACTTC.

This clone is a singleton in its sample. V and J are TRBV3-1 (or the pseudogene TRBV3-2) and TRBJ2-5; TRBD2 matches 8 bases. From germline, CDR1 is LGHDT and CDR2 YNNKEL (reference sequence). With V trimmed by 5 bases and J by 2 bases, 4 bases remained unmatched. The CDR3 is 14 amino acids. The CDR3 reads CASSGKRGQETQYF. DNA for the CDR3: TGTGCCAGCAGCGGAAAGCGGGGGCAAGAGACCCAGTACTTC.

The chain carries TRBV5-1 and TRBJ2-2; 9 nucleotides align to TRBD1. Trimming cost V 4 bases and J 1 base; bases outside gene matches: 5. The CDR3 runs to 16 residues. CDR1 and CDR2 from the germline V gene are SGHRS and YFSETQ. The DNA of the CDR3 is TGCGCCAGCAGCATGTGGGGACAGGGGAACACCGGGGAGCTGTTTTTT. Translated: CASSMWGQGNTGELFF.

CDR3 protein: CASSIHTGSATGELFF. The CDR3 bases are TGTGCCAGTAGTATTCACACAGGGTCGGCCACCGGGGAGCTGTTTTTT. The chain couples TRBV19 to TRBJ2-2, with a weak D call TRBD1 (6 bases). This CDR3 contains 16 residues. The germline CDR1 and CDR2 sequences are LNHDA and SQIVND (reference sequence). V dropped 3 bases and J dropped 4 bases, with 15 bases sitting between them.

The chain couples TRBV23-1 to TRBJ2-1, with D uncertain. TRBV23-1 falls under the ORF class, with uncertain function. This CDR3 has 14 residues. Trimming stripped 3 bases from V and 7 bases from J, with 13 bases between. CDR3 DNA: TGCGCCAGCAGTCAGGCGGCCCTACGGAATGAGCAGTTCTTC. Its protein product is CASSQAALRNEQFF.

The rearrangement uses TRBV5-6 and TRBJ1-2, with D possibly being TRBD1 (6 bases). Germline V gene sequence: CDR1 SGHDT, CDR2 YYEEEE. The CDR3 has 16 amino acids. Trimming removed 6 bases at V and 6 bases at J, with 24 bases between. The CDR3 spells CASTPPGDTGFHGYTF. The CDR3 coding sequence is TGTGCCAGCACCCCCCCCGGGGACACCGGCTTCCATGGCTACACCTTC.